The 13 T cell receptor beta chains given below trace back to one sample, sequenced in a study of blood T cells in healthy people across ages. A second PCR, run for about 7 to 11 cycles, used a sample-barcoded 5' primer plus a J-beta primer mix. In TCRdb, the 5' RACE reads were re-called with MiXCR into one record per CDR3 protein. The data show 550,000 to 700,000 distinct CDR3 sequences, with 27% seen just once and less than 20% held by the top ten. Sequencing was done on a sample of blood. The source of these receptors is a woman in her seventies in good health.

The CDR3 DNA is TGTGCCAGCACCCCGGGACAGGGGACACGTGGGGCTAAAGGAGGTGGCTACACCTTC. Translated: CASTPGQGTRGAKGGGYTF. The chain employs TRBV7-9 and TRBJ1-2, with TRBD1 identical over 10 bases. The junction had 24 bases not matched to a gene; V was cut back by 7 bases and J by 7 bases. Germline-derived CDR1 and CDR2 are SEHNR and FQNEAQ (reference sequence). CDR3 length: 19 amino acids.

This clonotype was seen more than once but under ten times. V and J are TRBV7-2 and TRBJ2-4; 10 nucleotides line up with TRBD1. The ends lost 2 bases at V and 2 bases at J; junction bases unmatched: 6. This CDR3 is built from 17 residues. Germline CDR1 and CDR2: SGHTA and FQGNSA. The CDR3, as DNA: TGTGCCAGCAGCTTAACGACAGGGGGCTTATCCAAAAACATTCAGTACTTC. It yields the protein CASSLTTGGLSKNIQYF.

The CDR3 reads CASSTRYYSRTSGYEQYF. CDR3 DNA sequence: TGTGCCAGTAGCACCAGATATTATTCCAGGACTAGCGGGTACGAGCAGTACTTC. V and J are TRBV19 and TRBJ2-7, with 11 bases that match TRBD2. The CDR3 consists of 18 residues. CDR1 and CDR2 (germline): LNHDA, SQIVND (reference sequence). V gave up 6 bases and J gave up 4 bases; unmatched junction bases: 17.

The rearrangement uses TRBV12-3 or TRBV12-4 and TRBJ1-4, with D possibly TRBD1 on 6 matching bases. The V end was cut by 2 bases, the J end by 3 bases, with 13 bases between. There are 16 residues in the CDR3. The CDR3 loop is CASSLSTGRANEKLFF. Written as DNA, the CDR3 is TGTGCCAGCAGTTTAAGCACAGGGAGAGCTAATGAAAAACTGTTTTTT.

V gene TRBV7-2 combines with J gene TRBJ2-5; 7 bases are a match to TRBD2. With 3 bases clipped from V and 4 bases from J, the junction kept 8 bases outside the gene matches. Per the germline V gene, CDR1 is SGHTA and CDR2 is FQGNSA. This CDR3 comprises 15 residues. The DNA of the CDR3 is TGTGCCAGCAGCTTTTTTCGTGGGGGGGGAGAGACCCAGTACTTC. Encoded protein: CASSFFRGGGETQYF.

This chain uses TRBV6-2 or TRBV6-3 with TRBJ2-7; 9 positions match TRBD2. The CDR3 has 16 residues. CDR1 is MNHEY, CDR2 SVGEGT, per germline. Trimming cost V 0 bases and J 0 bases; bases outside gene matches: 3. Here the CDR3 DNA reads TGTGCCAGCAGTTACTCTAGCGGGAGCAACTCCTACGAGCAGTACGTC. Its translation: CASSYSSGSNSYEQYV.

The chain recombines TRBV11-3 with TRBJ2-5; possible D gene TRBD2, 6 bases. The closer fit of TRBJ2-1 to the DNA end suggests the J call may be wrong. From germline, CDR1 is SGHNT and CDR2 YENEEA. The CDR3 covers 14 residues. The CDR3 sequence is CASSSGGTNNEQFF. CDR3 in DNA: TGTGCCAGCAGCTCCGGGGGTACTAACAATGAGCAGTTCTTC.

This clonotype has ten or more counts. The rearrangement uses TRBV12-3 or TRBV12-4 and TRBJ2-5; D gene ambiguous. V shed 5 bases and J shed 5 bases, with 15 bases lying between them. The CDR3 loop spans 14 amino acids. CDR3 coding DNA: TGTGCCAGCAGTAGAAAACCCTCCGTGGAGACCCAGTACTTC. This gives the protein CASSRKPSVETQYF.

The chain uses TRBV12-3 or TRBV12-4 and TRBJ2-5; D not certain. The CDR3 totals 13 residues. Trimming took 2 bases from V and 3 from J, leaving 7 bases between them. As DNA, the CDR3 is TGTGCCAGCAGTTTATCGGTTAAAGAGACCCAGTACTTC. It yields the protein CASSLSVKETQYF.

The rearrangement joins TRBV6-2 or TRBV6-3 to TRBJ1-6; D possibly corresponds to TRBD1 (5 bases). Per the germline V gene, CDR1 is MNHEY and CDR2 is SVGEGT. Trimming cost V 6 bases and J 7 bases, with 10 bases left between them. The CDR3 has 13 residues. The CDR3 DNA reads as TGTGCCAGCAGAGAAACAGGAAATTCACCCCTCCACTTT. This translates into CASRETGNSPLHF.

This chain links TRBV7-9 with TRBJ2-3; 8 bases match TRBD2. Germline CDR1 and CDR2: SEHNR and FQNEAQ (reference sequence). V dropped 7 bases and J dropped 3; count of bases not matched to a gene: 12. The CDR3 totals 16 residues. For the CDR3, the DNA is TGTGCCAGCAACCCAATCATCGGGACTAGTACAGATACGCAGTATTTT. This translates into CASNPIIGTSTDTQYF. Filled out from reference TRBV7-9 and TRBJ2-3, the complete variable domain reads DTGVSQNPRHKITKRGQNVTFRCDPISEHNRLYWYRQTLGQGPEFLTYFQNEAQLEKSRLLSDRFSAERPKGSFSTLEIQRTEQGDSAMYLCASNPIIGTSTDTQYFGPGTRLTVL.

This chain uses TRBV7-9 with TRBJ2-3; D may be TRBD1 (6 bases). From germline, CDR1 is SEHNR and CDR2 FQNEAQ (reference sequence). Trimming cost V 2 bases and J 5 bases, with 17 bases left between them. The CDR3 contains 16 residues. The CDR3 spells CASSLFAGELLDTQYF. In DNA form, the CDR3 reads TGTGCCAGCAGCTTATTTGCAGGGGAGTTGTTAGATACGCAGTATTTT.

This chain links TRBV21-1 with TRBJ1-4. TRBV21-1 is deemed a pseudogene. This CDR3 has 17 residues. CDR3 amino acids: CATRGGNRSATNEKLFF. CDR3 bases: TGTGCCACTAGGGGAGGAAACAGGAGTGCAACTAATGAAAAACTGTTTTTT.